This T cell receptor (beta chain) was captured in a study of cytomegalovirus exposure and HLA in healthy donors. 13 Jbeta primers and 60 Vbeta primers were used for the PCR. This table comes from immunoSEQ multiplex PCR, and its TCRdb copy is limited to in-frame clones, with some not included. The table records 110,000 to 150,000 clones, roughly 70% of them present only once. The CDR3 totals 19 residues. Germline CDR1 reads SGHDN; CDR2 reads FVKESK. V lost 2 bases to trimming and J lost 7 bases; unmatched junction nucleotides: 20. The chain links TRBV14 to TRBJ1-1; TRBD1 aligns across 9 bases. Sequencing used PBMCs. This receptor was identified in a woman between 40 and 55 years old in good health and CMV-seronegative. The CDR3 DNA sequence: TGTGCCAGCAGCCAACCCCGGACAGGGGTCACCTCCTTACCCAATGAAGCTTTCTTT. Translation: CASSQPRTGVTSLPNEAFF.